The 21 T cell receptor beta chains in this list originate from one sample, sequenced in a study of beta chain features in type 1 diabetes. Expressed TCRB transcripts were sequenced because the isolated RNA had all been reverse transcribed beforehand. Sequenced by immunoSEQ multiplex PCR; TCRdb stores in-frame clones only, minus some. The sample has around 250,000 clones; around 13% are singletons. Study outcomes and limitations: In every one of the four CD4+ subsets, TCRB CDR3s were moderately but significantly shorter in Type 1 diabetes patients.

Their recognized antigens are unknown. The sequenced material came from naive CD4+ T cells from blood. These receptors came from a man younger than 40 with type 1 diabetes.

The chain is built from TRBV9 and TRBJ1-2; D unresolved. This CDR3 contains 13 residues. V lost 5 bases, J lost 0 bases, and 8 bases lay in between. Germline V gene data show CDR1 as SGDLS and CDR2 as YYNGEE. The CDR3 DNA reads as TGTGCCAGCAGTAGAGATGCTAACTATGGCTACACCTTC. Its protein product is CASSRDANYGYTF.

The rearrangement joins TRBV30 to TRBJ2-1; a weak D match, TRBD2 (7 bases). V was clipped by 1 base and J by 8 bases, with 9 bases between them. Looked up from germline, CDR1 is GTSNPN and CDR2 is SVGIG (reference sequence). CDR3 length: 12 residues. This CDR3 is CAWSEGGYEQFF. CDR3 sequence (DNA): TGTGCCTGGAGTGAGGGGGGGTATGAGCAGTTCTTC.

The table lists this clone with a few counts. The junction does not match germline at one end; this may be a read error. The V call is TRBV14, the J call TRBJ2-7; perhaps D is TRBD1 or TRBD2 (6 bases each). CDR3 length: 12 amino acids. Germline lookup yields CDR1 SGHDN and CDR2 FVKESK. The CDR3 loop is CASNQGGREQYF. DNA of the CDR3: TGTGCCAGCAACCAAGGGGGGCGCGAGCAGTACTTC.

This clone was seen only a few times. This chain joins TRBV5-6 and TRBJ1-1; D possibly corresponds to TRBD1 (6 bases). CDR1 and CDR2 from the germline V gene are SGHDT and YYEEEE. V lost 0 bases and J lost 0, with 9 bases in between. This CDR3 has 15 amino acids. CDR3 protein: CASSLDGTLNTEAFF. The CDR3 nucleotides read TGTGCCAGCAGCTTGGATGGGACATTGAACACTGAAGCTTTCTTT.

The chain combines TRBV2 with TRBJ1-2; D not certain. Germline CDR1 is SNHLY and CDR2 is FYNNEI. The CDR3 is 13 amino acids. The V end was cut by 5 bases, the J end by 3 bases, with 10 bases between. This CDR3 reads CASSIDGDYGYTF. CDR3 sequence (DNA): TGTGCCAGCAGTATAGACGGAGACTATGGCTACACCTTC.

This clone turned up a few times. The chain joins TRBV4-1 to TRBJ2-1, with 9 bases aligning to TRBD1. Germline V gives CDR1 MGHRA, CDR2 YSYEKL. The CDR3 has 15 residues. V lost 3 bases, J lost 5 bases, and 5 bases stayed unmatched. DNA for the CDR3: TGCGCCAGCAGCCACCCGGGACAGGGAGACAATGAGCAGTTCTTC. This sequence encodes CASSHPGQGDNEQFF.

The chain couples TRBV7-2 to TRBJ2-7, with 9 bases aligning to TRBD1. V shed 5 bases and J 5 bases; nucleotides not matched to a gene: 4. Germline V lookup: CDR1 SGHTA, CDR2 FQGNSA. The CDR3 is made up of 13 amino acids. CDR3 protein: CASSTGTGNEQYF. The DNA of the CDR3 is TGTGCCAGCAGCACGGGGACAGGGAACGAGCAGTACTTC.

This clone was seen more than once but under ten times. The CDR3 spells CASSFMSTDTQYF. The DNA for the CDR3 is TGCGCCAGCAGCTTTATGAGCACAGATACGCAGTATTTT. The chain joins TRBV5-1 to TRBJ2-3; D not certain. V was pared by 2 bases and J by 0 bases, with 4 bases between. The CDR3 is 13 residues long. In germline, CDR1 is SGHRS, CDR2 YFSETQ.

The sample holds a few counts of this clone. The chain combines TRBV7-9 with TRBJ2-1; 8 positions match TRBD1. Trimming cost V 1 base and J 14 bases; bases outside gene matches: 7. This CDR3 has 13 amino acids. Germline CDR1 SEHNR, CDR2 FQNEAQ (reference sequence). As DNA, the CDR3 is TGTGCCAGCAGCTTAGAAGGACAGGGTTCGAAGTTCTTC. It specifies CASSLEGQGSKFF.

This clone turned up a few times. The chain links TRBV5-4 to TRBJ2-1; 7 bases agree with TRBD2. CDR3 length: 14 residues. The trim removed 0 bases at V and 9 bases at J, leaving 6 bases unmatched. From germline, CDR1 is SGHNT and CDR2 YYREEE (reference sequence). The CDR3 reads CASSLAGRLGEQFF. DNA for the CDR3: TGTGCCAGCAGCTTGGCCGGGAGGTTAGGTGAGCAGTTCTTC.

J is TRBJ1-2 and V is TRBV2; TRBD1 matches at 7 bases. The J segment lost 12 bases and the V segment lost 6 bases, leaving 16 bases of the junction unmatched. CDR3 size: 14 residues. CDR1 SNHLY and CDR2 FYNNEI come from the germline V gene. The CDR3 DNA reads as TGTGCCAGCAGCGTTGGGGTACAGGGGCCTCGAGACACCTTC. Translation gives CASSVGVQGPRDTF.

This clone occurred a few times. The chain employs TRBV13 and TRBJ2-3; 8 positions match TRBD1. Trimming removed 5 bases from V and 2 bases from J; junction bases left unmatched: 9. Germline values: CDR1 PRHDT, CDR2 FYEKMQ (reference sequence). This CDR3 comprises 16 residues. The CDR3 sequence is CASSRQGKKNTDTQYF. CDR3 in DNA: TGTGCCAGCAGCCGACAGGGGAAAAAAAACACAGATACGCAGTATTTT.

This clone was observed a handful of times. V is TRBV5-6 and J is TRBJ1-2; D may be TRBD1 (6 bases). Germline V gives CDR1 SGHDT, CDR2 YYEEEE. The V and J ends lost 4 bases and 7 bases respectively, with 20 bases between them. The CDR3 runs to 15 residues. The CDR3 sequence is CASSQQTGNSGGYTF. CDR3 bases: TGTGCCAGCAGCCAACAAACAGGGAACAGCGGTGGCTACACCTTC.

This clone has more than one count but fewer than ten. The gene calls are TRBV11-1 and TRBJ2-7; D might be TRBD2 (5 bases). The CDR3 loop spans 14 amino acids. CDR1 is SGHAT and CDR2 is FQDESV in the germline V gene (reference sequence). The V end was cut by 2 bases, the J end by 3 bases, with 11 bases between. CDR3 sequence: CASSLNEGSYEQYF. The CDR3 DNA reads TGTGCCAGCAGCTTAAACGAGGGTAGCTACGAGCAGTACTTC.

In its sample, this clone was seen a few times. The genes are TRBV7-2 and TRBJ2-2, with TRBD1 as a possible D gene (7 bases). The germline gives CDR1 SGHTA, CDR2 FQGNSA. The CDR3 contains 14 residues. The V end lost 4 bases, the J end lost 3 bases, and 9 bases lay between the germline ends. The CDR3 loop is CASSSRGDTGELFF. The DNA for the CDR3 is TGTGCCAGCAGCTCCAGGGGGGACACCGGGGAGCTGTTTTTT. The full variable domain, rest sourced from reference TRBV7-2 and TRBJ2-2, is GAGVSQSPSNKVTEKGKDVELRCDPISGHTALYWYRQSLGQGLEFLIYFQGNSAPDKSGLPSDRFSAERTGGSVSTLTIQRTQQEDSAVYLCASSSRGDTGELFFGEGSRLTVL.

This clone was detected only a few times. The V gene is TRBV5-1, the J gene TRBJ1-5; a weak D match, TRBD1 (5 bases). This CDR3 is built from 13 residues. V was pared by 4 bases and J by 4 bases, with 9 bases between. From germline, CDR1 is SGHRS and CDR2 YFSETQ. The CDR3 sequence is CASSQDTNQPQHF. The CDR3 coding sequence is TGCGCCAGCAGCCAGGACACAAATCAGCCCCAGCATTTT.

The table lists this clone with a few counts. This sample includes further DNA sequences coding for the same CDR3. This sequence joins TRBV30 and TRBJ2-2, with 9 bases identical to TRBD2. The junction had 0 bases not matched to a gene; V was cut back by 1 base and J by 6 bases. This CDR3 spans 13 amino acids. Germline CDR1 is GTSNPN and CDR2 is SVGIG (reference sequence). CDR3 DNA: TGTGCCTGGAGTGGGACTAGCGCCGGGGAGCTGTTTTTT. It encodes CAWSGTSAGELFF.

This clone showed up just a few times. The chain links TRBV7-9 to TRBJ1-2; tentative D call: TRBD1 (6 bases). There are 13 residues in the CDR3. The germline V gene encodes CDR1 SEHNR and CDR2 FQNEAQ (reference sequence). V dropped 1 base and J dropped 8 bases, with 11 bases sitting between them. The CDR3 sequence is CASSLVTGLGYTF. The CDR3 DNA reads TGTGCCAGCAGCTTAGTTACAGGGTTAGGCTACACCTTC.

The genes are TRBV5-1 and TRBJ2-1; TRBD2 might be the D (6 bases). This CDR3 spans 13 amino acids. V was cut by 4 bases and J by 15 bases, with 20 bases left in between. Germline V CDR1 and CDR2: SGHRS, YFSETQ. As DNA, the CDR3 is TGCGCCAGCAGCGTTGAGGGACTCGACGGACGGTTCTTC. The encoded protein is CASSVEGLDGRFF. The entire variable domain, with the rest obtained from reference TRBV5-1 and TRBJ2-1, is as follows: KAGVTQTPRYLIKTRGQQVTLSCSPISGHRSVSWYQQTPGQGLQFLFEYFSETQRNKGNFPGRFSGRQFSNSRSEMNVSTLELGDSALYLCASSVEGLDGRFFGPGTRLTVL.

The chain uses TRBV6-5 and TRBJ2-1; TRBD1 matches at 7 bases. Germline V gives CDR1 MNHEY, CDR2 SVGAGI. V lost 4 bases to trimming and J lost 3 bases; unmatched junction nucleotides: 6. This CDR3 region has 15 residues. CDR3: CASSSGQILYNEQFF. Here the CDR3 DNA reads TGTGCCAGCAGTTCGGGACAGATTCTCTACAATGAGCAGTTCTTC.

The chain combines TRBV7-9 with TRBJ1-5; 9 positions agree with TRBD1. Germline V gives CDR1 SEHNR, CDR2 FQNEAQ (reference sequence). CDR3 size: 14 residues. J lost 4 bases, V lost 5 bases, and 3 bases had no gene match. The CDR3 DNA sequence: TGTGCCAGCAGCCCCGGACAGGGGAATCAGCCCCAGCATTTT. This encodes CASSPGQGNQPQHF.